The text below deals with one TCR beta chain. The source of the sample is a study of human T cells and chemical hapten exposure. Described time point: pre-sensitization, week 0. Treatment reported: therapeutic diphenylcyclopropenone sensitization with weekly scalp DPC. TCRdb redid the calling of the RACE reads with MiXCR, one entry per CDR3 protein. The sample shows approximately 320,000 distinct CDR3 sequences, around 5% of them seen only once. Germline V gene data show CDR1 as SGHRS and CDR2 as YFSETQ. Trimming cost V 0 bases and J 4 bases, with 7 bases left between them. The CDR3 totals 13 residues.

The sequencing used whole blood, collected in connection with sensitization to the hapten diphenylcyclopropenone (DPC). The TCR comes from a woman under 30 with alopecia areata. Some clones in this sample may be carry-over from other donors' samples. The J gene is TRBJ1-2, the V gene TRBV5-1; tentatively, D is TRBD1 (5 bases). The CDR3 nucleotides read TGCGCCAGCAGCTTGGAACAGGCCTATGGCTACACCTTC. This encodes CASSLEQAYGYTF.